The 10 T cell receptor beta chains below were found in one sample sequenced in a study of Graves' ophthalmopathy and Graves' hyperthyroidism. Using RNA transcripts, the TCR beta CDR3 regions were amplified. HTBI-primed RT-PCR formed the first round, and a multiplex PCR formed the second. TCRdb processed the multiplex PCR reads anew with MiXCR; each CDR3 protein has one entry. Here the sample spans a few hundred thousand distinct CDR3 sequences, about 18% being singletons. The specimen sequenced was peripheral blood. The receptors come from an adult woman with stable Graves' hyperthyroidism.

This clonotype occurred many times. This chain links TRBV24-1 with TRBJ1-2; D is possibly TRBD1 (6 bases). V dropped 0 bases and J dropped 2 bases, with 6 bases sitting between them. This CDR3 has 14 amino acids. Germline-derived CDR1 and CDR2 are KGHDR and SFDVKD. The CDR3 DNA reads TGTGCCACCAGTGATTTGGGACAGAACTATGGCTACACCTTC. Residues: CATSDLGQNYGYTF.

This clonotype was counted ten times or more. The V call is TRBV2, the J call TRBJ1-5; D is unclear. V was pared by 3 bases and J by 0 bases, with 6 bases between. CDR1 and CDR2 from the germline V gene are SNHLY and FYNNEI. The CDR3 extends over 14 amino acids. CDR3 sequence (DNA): TGTGCCAGCAGTGACGGAAATAGCAATCAGCCCCAGCATTTT. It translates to CASSDGNSNQPQHF.

CDR3 bases: TGTGCCAGCAGCCATAGGGGGGGCTGGAAGACCCAGTACTTC. It is translated as CASSHRGGWKTQYF. The chain is built from TRBV7-3 and TRBJ2-5; D perhaps matches TRBD2 (7 bases). This CDR3 contains 14 residues. V was clipped by 5 bases and J by 6 bases, with 16 bases between them. Germline-derived CDR1 and CDR2 are SGHTA and FQGTGA.

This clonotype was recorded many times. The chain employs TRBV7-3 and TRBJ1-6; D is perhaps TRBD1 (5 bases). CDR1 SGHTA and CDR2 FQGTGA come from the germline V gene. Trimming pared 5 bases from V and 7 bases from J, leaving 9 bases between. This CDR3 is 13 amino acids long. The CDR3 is CASSRDANSPLHF. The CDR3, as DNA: TGTGCCAGCAGCAGGGACGCGAATTCACCCCTCCACTTT.

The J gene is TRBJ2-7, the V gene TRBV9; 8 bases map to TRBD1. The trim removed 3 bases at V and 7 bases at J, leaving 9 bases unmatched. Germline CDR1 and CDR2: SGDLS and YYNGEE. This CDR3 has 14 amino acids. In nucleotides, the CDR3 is TGTGCCAGCAGCGCCACGTGGACAGGGTATGAGCAGTACTTC. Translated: CASSATWTGYEQYF.

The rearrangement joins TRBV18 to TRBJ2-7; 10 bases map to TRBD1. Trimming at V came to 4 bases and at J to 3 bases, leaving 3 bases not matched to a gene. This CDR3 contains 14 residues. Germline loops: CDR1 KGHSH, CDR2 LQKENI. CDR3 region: CASSQTGGFYEQYF. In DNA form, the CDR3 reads TGTGCCAGCTCACAGACAGGGGGCTTCTACGAGCAGTACTTC.

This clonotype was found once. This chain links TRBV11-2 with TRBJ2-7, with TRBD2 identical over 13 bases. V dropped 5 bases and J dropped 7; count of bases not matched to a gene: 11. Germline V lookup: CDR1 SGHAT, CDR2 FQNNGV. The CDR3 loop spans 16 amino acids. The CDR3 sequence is CASSITGTSGISEQYF. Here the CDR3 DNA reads TGTGCCAGCAGCATCACCGGGACTAGCGGGATAAGTGAGCAGTACTTC. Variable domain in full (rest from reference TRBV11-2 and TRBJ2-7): EAGVAQSPRYKIIEKRQSVAFWCNPISGHATLYWYQQILGQGPKLLIQFQNNGVVDDSQLPKDRFSAERLKGVDSTLKIQPAKLEDSAVYLCASSITGTSGISEQYFGPGTRLTVT.

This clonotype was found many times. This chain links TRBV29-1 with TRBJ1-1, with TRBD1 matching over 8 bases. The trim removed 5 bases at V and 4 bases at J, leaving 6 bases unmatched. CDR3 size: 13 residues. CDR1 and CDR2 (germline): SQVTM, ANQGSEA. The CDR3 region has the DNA TGCAGCGTTATGGGACAGGAGGGCACTGAAGCTTTCTTT. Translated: CSVMGQEGTEAFF.

The CDR3 nucleotides are TGTGCCAGCAGTGAAGCAGGGGACAGCTACACTGAAGCTTTCTTT. Amino acids: CASSEAGDSYTEAFF. This rearrangement joins TRBV6-1 to TRBJ1-1; 7 nucleotides agree with TRBD1. The CDR3 has 15 residues. Germline V gene sequence: CDR1 MNHNS, CDR2 SASEGT. V shed 0 bases and J 3 bases; nucleotides not matched to a gene: 4.

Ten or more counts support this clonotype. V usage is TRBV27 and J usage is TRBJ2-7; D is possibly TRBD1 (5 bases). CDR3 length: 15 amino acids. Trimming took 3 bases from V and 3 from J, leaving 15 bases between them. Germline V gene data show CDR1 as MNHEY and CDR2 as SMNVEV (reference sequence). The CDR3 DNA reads TGTGCCAGCAGTTTCTCATTAGACAGACACTACGAGCAGTACTTC. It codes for CASSFSLDRHYEQYF.